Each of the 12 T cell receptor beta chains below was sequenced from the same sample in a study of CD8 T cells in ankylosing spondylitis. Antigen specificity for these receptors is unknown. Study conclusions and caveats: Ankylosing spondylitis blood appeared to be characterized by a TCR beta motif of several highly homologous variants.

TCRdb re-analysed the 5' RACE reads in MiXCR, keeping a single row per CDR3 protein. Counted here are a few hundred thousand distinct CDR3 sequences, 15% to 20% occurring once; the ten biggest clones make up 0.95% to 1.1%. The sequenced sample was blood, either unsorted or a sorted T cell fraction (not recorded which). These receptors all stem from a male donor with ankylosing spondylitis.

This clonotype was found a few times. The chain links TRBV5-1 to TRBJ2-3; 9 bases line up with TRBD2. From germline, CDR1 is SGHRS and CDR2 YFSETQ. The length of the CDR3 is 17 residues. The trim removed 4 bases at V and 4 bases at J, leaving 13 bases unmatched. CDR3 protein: CASSISELAGKADTQYF. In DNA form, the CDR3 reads TGCGCCAGCAGCATCTCCGAGCTAGCGGGAAAGGCAGATACGCAGTATTTT.

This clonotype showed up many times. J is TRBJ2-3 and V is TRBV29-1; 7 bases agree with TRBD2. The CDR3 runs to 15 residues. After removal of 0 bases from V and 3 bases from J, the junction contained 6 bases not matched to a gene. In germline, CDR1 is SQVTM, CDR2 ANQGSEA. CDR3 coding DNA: TGCAGCGTTGAAGATGTGGGGGGGAGAACAGATACGCAGTATTTT. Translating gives CSVEDVGGRTDTQYF.

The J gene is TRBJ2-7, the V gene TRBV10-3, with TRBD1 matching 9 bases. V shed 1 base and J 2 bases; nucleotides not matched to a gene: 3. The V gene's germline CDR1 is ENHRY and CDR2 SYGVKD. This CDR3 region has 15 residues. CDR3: CAISEFGQGPYEQYF. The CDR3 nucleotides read TGTGCCATCAGTGAGTTCGGACAGGGGCCCTACGAGCAGTACTTC.

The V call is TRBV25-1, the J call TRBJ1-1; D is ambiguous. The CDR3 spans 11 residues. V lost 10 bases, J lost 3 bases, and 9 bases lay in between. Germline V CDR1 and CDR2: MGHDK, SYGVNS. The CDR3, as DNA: TGTGCCATCCAGCCGGACACTGAAGCTTTCTTT. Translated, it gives CAIQPDTEAFF.

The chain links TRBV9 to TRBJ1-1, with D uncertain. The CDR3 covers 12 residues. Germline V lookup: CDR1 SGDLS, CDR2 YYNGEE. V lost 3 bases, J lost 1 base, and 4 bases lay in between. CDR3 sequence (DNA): TGTGCCAGCAGCGGAACGAACACTGAAGCTTTCTTT. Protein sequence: CASSGTNTEAFF.

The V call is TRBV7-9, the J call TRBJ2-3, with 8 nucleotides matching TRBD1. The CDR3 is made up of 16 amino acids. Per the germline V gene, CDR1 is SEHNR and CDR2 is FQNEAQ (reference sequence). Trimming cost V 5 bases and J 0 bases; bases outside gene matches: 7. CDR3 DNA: TGTGCCAGCAGCGCCCAGACAGGGGTCAGCACAGATACGCAGTATTTT. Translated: CASSAQTGVSTDTQYF. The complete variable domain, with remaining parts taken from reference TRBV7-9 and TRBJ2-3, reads DTGVSQNPRHKITKRGQNVTFRCDPISEHNRLYWYRQTLGQGPEFLTYFQNEAQLEKSRLLSDRFSAERPKGSFSTLEIQRTEQGDSAMYLCASSAQTGVSTDTQYFGPGTRLTVL.

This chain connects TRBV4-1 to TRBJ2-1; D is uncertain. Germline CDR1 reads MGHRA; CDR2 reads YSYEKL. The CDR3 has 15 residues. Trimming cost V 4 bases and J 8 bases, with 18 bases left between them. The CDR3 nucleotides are TGCGCCAGCAGCCTCAAGCCCGGCGTGATCGATGAGCAGTTCTTC. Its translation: CASSLKPGVIDEQFF.

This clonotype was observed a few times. CDR3 DNA sequence: TGTGCCAGCAGTTACTCTGAGAATCAGCCCCAGCATTTT. The encoded protein is CASSYSENQPQHF. J is TRBJ1-5 and V is TRBV6-2 or TRBV6-3; D ambiguous. Trimming pared 0 bases from V and 4 bases from J, leaving 4 bases between. The CDR3 has 13 amino acids. The V gene's germline CDR1 is MNHEY and CDR2 SVGEGT.

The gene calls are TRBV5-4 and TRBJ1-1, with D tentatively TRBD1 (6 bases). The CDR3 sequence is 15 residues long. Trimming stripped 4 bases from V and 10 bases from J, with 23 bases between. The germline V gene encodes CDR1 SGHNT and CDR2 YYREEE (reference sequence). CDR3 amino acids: CASSLQQGSSFGAFF. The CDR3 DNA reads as TGTGCCAGCAGCCTGCAACAGGGTAGTAGTTTCGGAGCTTTCTTT. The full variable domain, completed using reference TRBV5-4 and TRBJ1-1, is ETGVTQSPTHLIKTRGQQVTLRCSSQSGHNTVSWYQQALGQGPQFIFQYYREEENGRGNFPPRFSGLQFPNYSSELNVNALELDDSALYLCASSLQQGSSFGAFFGQGTRLTVV.

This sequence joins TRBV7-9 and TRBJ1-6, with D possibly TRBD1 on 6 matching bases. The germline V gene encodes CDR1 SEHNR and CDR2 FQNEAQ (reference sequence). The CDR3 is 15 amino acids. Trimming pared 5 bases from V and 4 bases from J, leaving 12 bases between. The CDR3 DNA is TGTGCCAGCAGCCGAGGGGGGGGTTATAATTCACCCCTCCACTTT. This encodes CASSRGGGYNSPLHF.

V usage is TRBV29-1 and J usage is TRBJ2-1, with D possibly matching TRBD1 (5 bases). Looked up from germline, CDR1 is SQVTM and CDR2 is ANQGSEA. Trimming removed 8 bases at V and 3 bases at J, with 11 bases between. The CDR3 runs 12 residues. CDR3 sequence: CSKSTGYNEQFF. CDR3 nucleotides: TGCAGCAAATCCACAGGCTACAATGAGCAGTTCTTC.

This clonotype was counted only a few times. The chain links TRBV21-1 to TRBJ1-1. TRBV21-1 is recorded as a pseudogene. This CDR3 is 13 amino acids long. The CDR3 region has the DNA TGTGCCAGCAGGGACCACTTTCGCACTGAAGCTTTCTTT. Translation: CASRDHFRTEAFF.